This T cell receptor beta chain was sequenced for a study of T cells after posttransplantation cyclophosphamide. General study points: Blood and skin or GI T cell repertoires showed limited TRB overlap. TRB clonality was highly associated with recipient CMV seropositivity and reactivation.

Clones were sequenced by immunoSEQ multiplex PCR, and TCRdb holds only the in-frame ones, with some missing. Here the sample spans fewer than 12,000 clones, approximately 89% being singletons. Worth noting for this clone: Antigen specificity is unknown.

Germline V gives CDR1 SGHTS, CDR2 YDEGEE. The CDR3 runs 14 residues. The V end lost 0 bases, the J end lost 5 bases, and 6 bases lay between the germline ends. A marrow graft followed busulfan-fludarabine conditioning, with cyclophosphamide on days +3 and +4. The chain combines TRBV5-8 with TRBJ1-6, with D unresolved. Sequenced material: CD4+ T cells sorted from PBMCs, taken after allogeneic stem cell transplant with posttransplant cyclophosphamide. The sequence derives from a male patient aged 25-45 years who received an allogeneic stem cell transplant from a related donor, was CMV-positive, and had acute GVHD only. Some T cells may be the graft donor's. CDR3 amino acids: CASSLVQNNSPLHF. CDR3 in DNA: TGTGCCAGCAGCTTGGTACAGAATAATTCACCCCTCCACTTT.